Described below is a single TCR beta chain sequence and its context. Naive-designated CD8 cells lacked CD45RO, were positively enriched for CCR7, and omitted terminally differentiated effector memory CD45RA+ cells. This sample is drawn from a study of shared clonotypes between healthy human individuals. Authors' processing steps: Filtering differed for immunoSEQ, which gave only junction sequences without quality scores. The method was immunoSEQ multiplex PCR; TCRdb's version includes in-frame clones alone and lacks a portion of them. V, J and clone size reflect that table, while D and trimming were determined from the DNA. The sample shows some 2.1 million clones, approximately 92% of them seen only once. Sequencing was performed on naive CD8+ T cells from PBMCs. This receptor was obtained from a man younger than 30 in good health. Some clones in this sample may be carry-over from other donors' samples.

The CDR3 loop is CASGQGGFYGYTF. The DNA of the CDR3 is TGTGCCAGCGGCCAGGGGGGATTCTATGGCTACACCTTC. The rearrangement uses TRBV7-6 and TRBJ1-2, with 7 bases lining up with TRBD1. CDR3 length: 13 residues. V lost 8 bases to trimming and J lost 4 bases; unmatched junction nucleotides: 7. Germline V gene sequence: CDR1 SGHVS, CDR2 FNYEAQ.